These 20 T cell receptor beta chains share one sample of origin, sequenced in a study of cytomegalovirus exposure and HLA in healthy donors. Libraries were prepared by immunoSEQ multiplex PCR; TCRdb keeps only in-frame clonotypes and omits some of them. The profile covers under 200,000 clones, with around 92% appearing a single time and 4% to 4.5% taken by the ten largest. Sequencing was performed on PBMCs. The receptor set was obtained from a man younger than 30 in good health and CMV-seropositive.

The V call is TRBV11-2, the J call TRBJ2-7; 10 nucleotides agree with TRBD1. The V gene's germline CDR1 is SGHAT and CDR2 FQNNGV. V lost 2 bases, J lost 5 bases, and 6 bases stayed unmatched. The CDR3 extends over 15 amino acids. The CDR3 region is CASSLNSGTGDEQYF. CDR3 DNA sequence: TGTGCCAGCAGCTTAAACTCCGGGACAGGGGACGAGCAGTACTTC.

The CDR3 DNA follows: TGTGCCACACGTAACAGGGGATTAGTCTATGGCTACACCTTC. This encodes CATRNRGLVYGYTF. The V gene is TRBV2, the J gene TRBJ1-2; TRBD1 aligns across 7 bases. The ends lost 10 bases at V and 4 bases at J; junction bases unmatched: 12. The CDR3 is 14 residues long. Germline loops: CDR1 SNHLY, CDR2 FYNNEI. Together with reference TRBV2 and TRBJ1-2, the CDR3 gives the full variable domain: EPEVTQTPSHQVTQMGQEVILRCVPISNHLYFYWYRQILGQKVEFLVSFYNNEISEKSEIFDDQFSVERPDGSNFTLKIRSTKLEDSAMYFCATRNRGLVYGYTFGSGTRLTVV.

About this clone itself: At one boundary the junction diverges from the germline segment, which might be a read error. This rearrangement joins TRBV29-1 to TRBJ1-1; TRBD1 aligns across 8 bases. This CDR3 has 13 amino acids. Germline V lookup: CDR1 SQVTM, CDR2 ANQGSEA. The CDR3 nucleotides read TGCAGCGTCGAAGACAGGGGTGACACTGAAGCTTTCTTT. It codes for CSVEDRGDTEAFF.

V gene TRBV11-2 combines with J gene TRBJ2-3; 9 nucleotides align to TRBD2. V trimming: 5 bases; J trimming: 8 bases; junction bases outside the gene matches: 11. This CDR3 has 15 residues. Germline V lookup: CDR1 SGHAT, CDR2 FQNNGV. The CDR3 sequence is CASSHRRLADRTQYF. DNA for the CDR3: TGTGCCAGCAGCCACCGCCGACTAGCGGACCGTACGCAGTATTTT.

The chain has TRBV30 and TRBJ2-1; D may be TRBD2 (5 bases). Trimming stripped 3 bases from V and 6 bases from J, with 12 bases between. There are 13 residues in the CDR3. Per germline, CDR1 GTSNPN and CDR2 SVGIG (reference sequence). Written as DNA, the CDR3 is TGTGCCTGGAGACGGGAAATCGGCAATGAGCAGTTCTTC. Translation gives CAWRREIGNEQFF.

This clone is medium-sized. The rearrangement uses TRBV5-1 and TRBJ2-7; 9 positions agree with TRBD1. This CDR3 is 14 amino acids long. The V gene end was trimmed by 4 bases and the J gene end by 4 bases; junction bases not matched to a gene: 6. Germline CDR1 and CDR2: SGHRS and YFSETQ. The CDR3 is CASSPGQGIYEQYF. DNA for the CDR3: TGCGCCAGCAGCCCGGGACAGGGTATTTACGAGCAGTACTTC.

The V gene is TRBV7-6, the J gene TRBJ2-1, with 10 bases fitting TRBD2. CDR1 is SGHVS, CDR2 FNYEAQ, per germline. The CDR3 has 15 amino acids. Germline trimming cut 0 bases from V and 7 bases from J; bases unmatched to any gene: 3. CDR3 sequence reads: CASSLASSGSNEQFF. The CDR3 DNA is TGTGCCAGCAGCTTAGCATCTAGCGGGAGTAATGAGCAGTTCTTC.

The genes are TRBV19 and TRBJ2-7; 10 nucleotides line up with TRBD2. Germline CDR1 reads LNHDA; CDR2 reads SQIVND (reference sequence). With 5 bases clipped from V and 1 base from J, the junction kept 17 bases outside the gene matches. The CDR3 has 19 residues. Written as DNA, the CDR3 is TGTGCCAGTAGTCAAAGACTAGCGGGCTCCTTAAAGTTATCCTACGAGCAGTACTTC. It is translated as CASSQRLAGSLKLSYEQYF.

This chain joins TRBV9 and TRBJ2-7; tentative D call: TRBD2 (6 bases). Looked up from germline, CDR1 is SGDLS and CDR2 is YYNGEE. The length of the CDR3 is 18 residues. Between the trimmed V and J ends, which lost 1 base and 0 bases, there was a span of 20 bases. DNA of the CDR3: TGTGCCAGCAGCGTATCACCCTATAGCGGCTCCCACTCCTACGAGCAGTACTTC. This gives the protein CASSVSPYSGSHSYEQYF.

J is TRBJ2-3 and V is TRBV11-2; TRBD2 is a possible D gene (5 bases). Germline loops: CDR1 SGHAT, CDR2 FQNNGV. The ends were cut back, 1 base at V and 9 bases at J, with 8 bases in the middle. This CDR3 contains 12 residues. This chain's CDR3 is CASSLVSGTQYF. The CDR3 DNA sequence: TGTGCCAGCAGCTTAGTCTCGGGGACGCAGTATTTT.

This chain joins TRBV4-1 and TRBJ2-1, with TRBD2 identical over 11 bases. The V segment lost 3 bases and the J segment 6 bases; nucleotides outside the gene matches: 19. Germline CDR1 and CDR2: MGHRA and YSYEKL. CDR3 length equals 20 residues. The CDR3 sequence is CASSQPVGSSGRAVVNEQFF. CDR3 nucleotides: TGCGCCAGCAGCCAGCCAGTAGGCAGTAGCGGGAGGGCCGTGGTCAATGAGCAGTTCTTC.

V gene TRBV2 combines with J gene TRBJ2-3; 8 nucleotides line up with TRBD1. From germline, CDR1 is SNHLY and CDR2 FYNNEI. With 6 bases clipped from V and 5 bases from J, the junction kept 4 bases outside the gene matches. This CDR3 region has 13 residues. The CDR3 DNA reads TGTGCCAGCAGCGGTACAGGGGGAGATACGCAGTATTTT. It encodes CASSGTGGDTQYF.

The J gene is TRBJ1-4, the V gene TRBV18; no reliable D call. V was clipped by 3 bases and J by 8 bases, with 19 bases between them. Germline CDR1 is KGHSH and CDR2 is LQKENI. The CDR3 totals 16 residues. The CDR3 coding sequence is TGTGCCAGCTCACCGGTTTCGCCCGAAGTCACAGAAAAACTGTTTTTT. It translates to CASSPVSPEVTEKLFF.

The V gene is TRBV6-6, the J gene TRBJ2-2; TRBD1 matches at 9 bases. The germline gives CDR1 MNHNY, CDR2 SVGAGI (reference sequence). The trim removed 5 bases at V and 3 bases at J, leaving 4 bases unmatched. The CDR3 is 15 residues long. The CDR3 region is CASSPQGADTGELFF. The CDR3 nucleotides are TGTGCCAGCAGTCCACAGGGGGCAGACACCGGGGAGCTGTTTTTT.

V and J are TRBV4-1 and TRBJ2-1; 10 bases are shared with TRBD1. The germline CDR1 and CDR2 sequences are MGHRA and YSYEKL. Trimming cost V 4 bases and J 0 bases; bases outside gene matches: 6. This CDR3 has 17 amino acids. CDR3 amino acids: CASSLPGTGASYNEQFF. Written as DNA, the CDR3 is TGCGCCAGCAGCCTGCCCGGGACAGGGGCCTCCTACAATGAGCAGTTCTTC.

The rearrangement joins TRBV11-2 to TRBJ1-3; 7 nucleotides align to TRBD1. V gave up 5 bases and J gave up 0 bases; unmatched junction bases: 7. The CDR3 length is 16 residues. Germline CDR1 is SGHAT and CDR2 is FQNNGV. The CDR3 DNA reads as TGTGCCAGCAGCGCGCGACAGGGTCTCTCTGGAAACACCATATATTTT. Protein product: CASSARQGLSGNTIYF.

The genes are TRBV6-6 and TRBJ2-7; 9 bases are a match to TRBD1. V gave up 4 bases and J gave up 4 bases; unmatched junction bases: 5. There are 14 residues in the CDR3. Per the germline V gene, CDR1 is MNHNY and CDR2 is SVGAGI (reference sequence). CDR3 nucleotide sequence: TGTGCCAGCAGTTCCCCCGGGACAGGGTACGAGCAGTACTTC. Its protein is CASSSPGTGYEQYF.

This clone was seen once. The sample contains more than one DNA sequence encoding this CDR3. The genes are TRBV5-1 and TRBJ2-7; 8 bases align to TRBD1. With 4 bases clipped from V and 3 bases from J, the junction kept 3 bases outside the gene matches. The CDR3 sequence is 13 residues long. CDR1 is SGHRS and CDR2 is YFSETQ in the germline V gene. CDR3 region: CASSRTGNYEQYF. The CDR3 DNA reads TGCGCCAGCAGCAGGACAGGGAACTACGAGCAGTACTTC.

The chain combines TRBV27 with TRBJ2-4; 9 nucleotides match TRBD2. The CDR3 loop spans 18 amino acids. Germline V lookup: CDR1 MNHEY, CDR2 SMNVEV (reference sequence). V dropped 7 bases and J dropped 0; count of bases not matched to a gene: 13. The chain's CDR3 is CASTEGASGILAKNIQYF. The CDR3 region has the DNA TGTGCCAGCACCGAGGGGGCTAGCGGGATACTAGCCAAAAACATTCAGTACTTC.

The rearrangement joins TRBV6-5 to TRBJ1-1; the D is unclear. The CDR3 spans 10 residues. V was pared by 7 bases and J by 8 bases, with 8 bases between. Germline assignment: CDR1 MNHEY and CDR2 SVGAGI. The CDR3 nucleotides read TGTGCCAGCACAGGCTTAGAAGCTTTCTTT. This sequence encodes CASTGLEAFF.